This T cell receptor beta chain was profiled in a study of T-cell memory formation after mild COVID-19. TCRdb analysed the 5' RACE reads with MiXCR anew, one entry per CDR3 protein. The data contain about 470,000 distinct CDR3 sequences, over 15% of them singletons. V dropped 5 bases and J dropped 1; count of bases not matched to a gene: 15. Germline V gene sequence: CDR1 SGHVS, CDR2 FQNEAQ. The CDR3 loop spans 18 amino acids. The J gene is TRBJ2-5, the V gene TRBV7-8, with 8 positions matching TRBD1. The specimen sequenced was PBMCs or a T cell subset sorted from them (not recorded which). This TCR came from an adult woman who had mild COVID-19 (a few samples of this study predate the infection). Cell type and time point are not known. CDR3 in amino acids: CASSGGESGTGGQETQYF. DNA of the CDR3: TGTGCCAGCAGCGGAGGAGAGTCCGGGACAGGAGGCCAAGAGACCCAGTACTTC.